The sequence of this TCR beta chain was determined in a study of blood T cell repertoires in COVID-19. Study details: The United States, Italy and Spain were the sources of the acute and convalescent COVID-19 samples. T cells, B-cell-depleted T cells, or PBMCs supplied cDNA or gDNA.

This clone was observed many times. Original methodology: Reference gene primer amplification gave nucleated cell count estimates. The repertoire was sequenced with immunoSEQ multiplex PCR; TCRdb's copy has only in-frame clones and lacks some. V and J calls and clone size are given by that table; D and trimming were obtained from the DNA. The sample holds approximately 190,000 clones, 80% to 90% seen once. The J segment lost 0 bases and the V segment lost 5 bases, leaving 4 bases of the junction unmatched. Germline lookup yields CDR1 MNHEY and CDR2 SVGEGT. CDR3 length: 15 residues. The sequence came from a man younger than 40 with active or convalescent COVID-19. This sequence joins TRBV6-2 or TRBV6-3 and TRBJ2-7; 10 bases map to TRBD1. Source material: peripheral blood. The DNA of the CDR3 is TGTGCCAGCAGTAGGGGACAGGGGTCCTCCTACGAGCAGTACTTC. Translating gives CASSRGQGSSYEQYF.